The 14 T cell receptor beta chains reported below all come from one sample, sequenced in a study of T cells in Graves' hyperthyroidism and ophthalmopathy. Authors of the study amplified TCR beta CDR3 regions from RNA transcripts. TCR CDR3 underwent first-round RT-PCR with the HTBI primer set. Using its own MiXCR run on the multiplex PCR reads, TCRdb lists one record per CDR3 protein. The sample holds 550,000 to 700,000 distinct CDR3 sequences, 40% to 55% seen once. The sample comprised peripheral blood or thyroid tissue (not recorded which). Receptors originate from an adult woman with Graves' disease, either hyperthyroidism or ophthalmopathy (not recorded which).

This clonotype has a count of ten or more. The CDR3 loop reads CASSDAGHLGEQYF. CDR3 nucleotide sequence: TGCGCCAGCAGTGACGCAGGGCACCTAGGCGAGCAGTACTTC. This rearrangement joins TRBV10-2 to TRBJ2-7, with D perhaps TRBD1 (5 bases). V was shortened by 3 bases and J by 6 bases, with 15 bases between the two germline ends. The CDR3 spans 14 residues. CDR1 is WSHSY, CDR2 SAAADI, per germline.

This clonotype showed up many times. The rearrangement links TRBV20-1 to TRBJ1-2; D is possibly TRBD1 (5 bases). In germline, CDR1 is DFQATT, CDR2 SNEGSKA (reference sequence). The CDR3 length is 10 residues. V shed 7 bases and J shed 6 bases, with 9 bases lying between them. The CDR3 is CSGEDNGYTF. CDR3 coding DNA: TGCAGTGGGGAGGACAATGGCTACACCTTC.

Concerning this clonotype itself: A single base separates this from a much larger clone, so it may be a read error. This chain links TRBV6-5 with TRBJ1-1; D is possibly TRBD1 (6 bases). The CDR3 runs to 14 residues. V lost 4 bases, J lost 5 bases, and 14 bases lay in between. Germline V gene data show CDR1 as MNHEY and CDR2 as SVGAGI. The chain's CDR3 is CASSLQGFTTEAFF. Written as DNA, the CDR3 is TGTGCCAGCAGTTTGCAGGGGTTTACGACTGAAGCTTTCTTT.

V is TRBV15 and J is TRBJ2-5, with TRBD1 matching 9 bases. The CDR3 spans 16 residues. V gave up 3 bases and J gave up 5 bases; unmatched junction bases: 10. The germline V gene encodes CDR1 LNHNV and CDR2 YYDKDF (reference sequence). The DNA for the CDR3 is TGTGCCACCAGCAGTGATTCGACAGGGGGTATGGAGACCCAGTACTTC. The encoded protein is CATSSDSTGGMETQYF. Filled out from reference TRBV15 and TRBJ2-5, the complete variable domain reads DAMVIQNPRYQVTQFGKPVTLSCSQTLNHNVMYWYQQKSSQAPKLLFHYYDKDFNNEADTPDNFQSRRPNTSFCFLDIRSPGLGDTAMYLCATSSDSTGGMETQYFGPGTRLLVL.

The gene calls are TRBV5-1 and TRBJ1-1; D remains unclear. Trimming took off 0 bases at V and 1 base at J, with 4 bases between the two ends. The germline CDR1 and CDR2 sequences are SGHRS and YFSETQ. The CDR3 covers 13 residues. Here the CDR3 reads CASSLATNTEAFF. In nucleotides, the CDR3 is TGCGCCAGCAGCTTGGCGACGAACACTGAAGCTTTCTTT.

The chain uses TRBV5-1 and TRBJ1-3, with D tentatively TRBD1 (5 bases). From germline, CDR1 is SGHRS and CDR2 YFSETQ. CDR3 length: 15 amino acids. V was cut by 4 bases and J by 4 bases, with 15 bases left in between. This chain's CDR3 is CASSPIAGGGNTIYF. The CDR3, as DNA: TGCGCCAGCAGCCCGATCGCCGGGGGAGGAAACACCATATATTTT.

The chain employs TRBV19 and TRBJ2-2; D is possibly TRBD2 (6 bases). Between the trimmed V and J ends, which lost 9 bases and 6 bases, there was a span of 11 bases. Germline V gene lookup returns CDR1 LNHDA and CDR2 SQIVND (reference sequence). CDR3 size: 12 residues. As DNA, the CDR3 is TGTGCCAGCGGGAGTTGGGCCGGGGAGCTGTTTTTT. Encoded protein: CASGSWAGELFF. The complete variable domain, with remaining parts taken from reference TRBV19 and TRBJ2-2, reads DGGITQSPKYLFRKEGQNVTLSCEQNLNHDAMYWYRQDPGQGLRLIYYSQIVNDFQKGDIAEGYSVSREKKESFPLTVTSAQKNPTAFYLCASGSWAGELFFGEGSRLTVL.

The CDR3 DNA is TGTGCCAGCAGCTTAGTGGACGGAACTAACTATGGCTACACCTTC. Its protein is CASSLVDGTNYGYTF. This chain connects TRBV7-9 to TRBJ1-2; no firm D call. V lost 1 base and J 0 bases, leaving 9 bases between the germline ends. This CDR3 spans 15 amino acids. Looked up from germline, CDR1 is SEHNR and CDR2 is FQNEAQ (reference sequence).

This clonotype was seen repeatedly, ten times or more. V is TRBV10-3 and J is TRBJ1-4; weak D call: TRBD1 (6 bases). Germline assignment: CDR1 ENHRY and CDR2 SYGVKD. The CDR3 length is 14 residues. Trimming took off 7 bases at V and 8 bases at J, with 17 bases between the two ends. DNA for the CDR3: TGTGCCATCACCCCGTTACAGGGCGGGGAAAAACTGTTTTTT. As protein: CAITPLQGGEKLFF.

This chain links TRBV7-9 with TRBJ2-5; possibly TRBD2 for D (6 bases). Trimming took off 5 bases at V and 6 bases at J, with 13 bases between the two ends. CDR3 size: 13 residues. Per germline, CDR1 SEHNR and CDR2 FQNEAQ (reference sequence). For the CDR3, the DNA is TGTGCCAGCAGCCCCCAGGGCGGGAAGACCCAGTACTTC. It codes for CASSPQGGKTQYF.

The rearrangement joins TRBV7-2 to TRBJ2-5; either TRBD1 or TRBD2 may supply D (6 bases each). The germline V and J ends were trimmed by 5 bases and 0 bases, with 13 bases remaining between them. Germline V gene lookup returns CDR1 SGHTA and CDR2 FQGNSA. The CDR3 extends over 15 amino acids. DNA of the CDR3: TGTGCCAGCAGCGCCCCTAGGGGGGACCAAGAGACCCAGTACTTC. Encoded protein: CASSAPRGDQETQYF.

This clonotype has just a few counts. The chain is built from TRBV18 and TRBJ2-6, with 8 bases aligning to TRBD1. Germline lookup yields CDR1 KGHSH and CDR2 LQKENI. The CDR3 extends over 16 amino acids. J lost 0 bases, V lost 3 bases, and 1 base had no gene match. This CDR3 reads CASSPTGGSGANVLTF. The CDR3 DNA is TGTGCCAGCTCACCCACAGGGGGCTCTGGGGCCAACGTCCTGACTTTC.

This clonotype was detected ten times or more. This chain links TRBV15 with TRBJ1-5; 8 positions match TRBD1. Germline V gene sequence: CDR1 LNHNV, CDR2 YYDKDF (reference sequence). Trimming removed 1 base from V and 6 bases from J; junction bases left unmatched: 2. The CDR3 spans 14 residues. The CDR3 region is CATSRGQGLQPQHF. The CDR3 coding sequence is TGTGCCACCAGCAGAGGACAGGGGCTTCAGCCCCAGCATTTT.

Concerning this clonotype: The CDR3 does not close with the conserved phenylalanine or tryptophan, likely indicating a read error. Because the CDR3's place on the DNA is in doubt, the DNA is left out and the CDR3 is given as listed by TCRdb. This rearrangement joins TRBV6-6 to TRBJ1-1; the table calls TRBD1, which could not be checked here. Looked up from germline, CDR1 is MNHNY and CDR2 is SVGAGI (reference sequence). 8 amino acids form the CDR3, both terminal residues included. CDR3 amino acids: CASTYPPG.